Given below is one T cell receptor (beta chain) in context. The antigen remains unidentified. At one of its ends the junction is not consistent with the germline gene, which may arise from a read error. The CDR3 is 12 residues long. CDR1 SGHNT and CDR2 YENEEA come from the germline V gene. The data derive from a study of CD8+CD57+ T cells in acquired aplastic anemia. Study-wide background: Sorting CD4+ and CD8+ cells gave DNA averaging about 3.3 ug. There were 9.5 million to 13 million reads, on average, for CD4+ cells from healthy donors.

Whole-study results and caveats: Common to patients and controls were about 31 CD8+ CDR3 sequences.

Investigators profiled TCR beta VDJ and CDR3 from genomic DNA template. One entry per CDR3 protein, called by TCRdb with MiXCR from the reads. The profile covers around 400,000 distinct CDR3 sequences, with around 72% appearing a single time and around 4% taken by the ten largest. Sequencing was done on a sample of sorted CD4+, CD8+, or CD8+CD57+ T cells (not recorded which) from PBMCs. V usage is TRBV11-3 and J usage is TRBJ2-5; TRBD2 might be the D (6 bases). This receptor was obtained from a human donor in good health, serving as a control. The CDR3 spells CASSLGLGTSNF. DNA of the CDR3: TGTGCCAGCAGCTTAGGTCTCGGAACTAGCAACTTC.